This entry describes one T cell receptor beta chain. Its antigen is as yet unknown. This sample was taken from a study of CD8+ T cells in alopecia areata. RNA was extracted and reverse transcribed into cDNA as the sequencing template. Assay used: immunoSEQ multiplex PCR; TCRdb lists only in-frame clones, some missing. The sample has 69,000 or so clones; roughly 60% are singletons. General observations from the study: Researchers reported that TCR sharing among patients proved less clear than in mice, possibly HLA-linked. Sequence data from scalp samples additionally include resident alphabeta T cells of normal skin.

The sequence was obtained from a human donor with alopecia areata. This specimen was CD8+ T cells sorted from blood, taken at week 0.

CDR3 region: CASTALGISSYEQYF. The CDR3 bases are TGTGCCAGCACGGCCCTAGGTATTTCCTCCTACGAGCAGTACTTC. The J gene is TRBJ2-7, the V gene TRBV2; D ambiguous. The ends were cut back, 7 bases at V and 0 bases at J, with 16 bases in the middle. Germline loops: CDR1 SNHLY, CDR2 FYNNEI. This CDR3 has 15 residues.